This TCR beta chain was found in a study of cytomegalovirus exposure and HLA in healthy donors. General study findings and limits: What a later analysis showed was that several of the most significant clusters appeared linked to common viral pathogens. In a later analysis, V- and J-gene trimming of beta chains associated with a DCLRE1C missense variant, replicated independently.

The V end lost 5 bases, the J end lost 6 bases, and 10 bases lay between the germline ends. From germline, CDR1 is SQVTM and CDR2 ANQGSEA. The CDR3 is made up of 11 amino acids. A word on this clone: Its antigen remains unknown.

Amplification used 60 Vbeta primers and 13 Jbeta primers. Using immunoSEQ multiplex PCR, the repertoire was profiled, and TCRdb retains in-frame clones only, with some absent. The sample has 150,000 to 200,000 clones, almost 80% seen once. This chain connects TRBV29-1 to TRBJ1-2, with D hard to call. The receptor's source is a woman aged 45-59 years in good health and CMV-seropositive. Sequenced sample: PBMCs. CDR3 coding DNA: TGCAGCGTTTATCCGCTAAATGGCTACACCTTC. Protein: CSVYPLNGYTF.